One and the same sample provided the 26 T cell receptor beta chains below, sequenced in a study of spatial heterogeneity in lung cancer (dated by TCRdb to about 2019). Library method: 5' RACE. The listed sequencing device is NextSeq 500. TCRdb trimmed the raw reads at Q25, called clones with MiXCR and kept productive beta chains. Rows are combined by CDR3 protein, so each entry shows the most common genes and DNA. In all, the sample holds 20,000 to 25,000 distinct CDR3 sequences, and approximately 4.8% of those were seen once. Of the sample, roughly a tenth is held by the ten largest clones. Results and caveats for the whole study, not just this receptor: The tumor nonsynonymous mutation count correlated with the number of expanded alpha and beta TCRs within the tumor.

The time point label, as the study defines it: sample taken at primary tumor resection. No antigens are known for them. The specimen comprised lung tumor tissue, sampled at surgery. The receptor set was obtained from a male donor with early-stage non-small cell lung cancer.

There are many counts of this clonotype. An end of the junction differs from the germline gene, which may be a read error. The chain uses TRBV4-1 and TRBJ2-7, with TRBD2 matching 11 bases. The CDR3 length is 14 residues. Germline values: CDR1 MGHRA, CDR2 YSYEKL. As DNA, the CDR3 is TGCGCCAGCAGCCAAGATACTAGCGGGGGATCTGAAAGCTTC. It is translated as CASSQDTSGGSESF.

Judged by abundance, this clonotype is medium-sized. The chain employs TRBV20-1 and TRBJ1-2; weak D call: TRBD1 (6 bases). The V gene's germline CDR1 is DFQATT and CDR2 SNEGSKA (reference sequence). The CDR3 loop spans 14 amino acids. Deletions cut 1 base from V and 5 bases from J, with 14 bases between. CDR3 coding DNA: TGCAGTGCTAGAGTAGTCCGGGGGGCGTATGGCTACACCTTC. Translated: CSARVVRGAYGYTF.

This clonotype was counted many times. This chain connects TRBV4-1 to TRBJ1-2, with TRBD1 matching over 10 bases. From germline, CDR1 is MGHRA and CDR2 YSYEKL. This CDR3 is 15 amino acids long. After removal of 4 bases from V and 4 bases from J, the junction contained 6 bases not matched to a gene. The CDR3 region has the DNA TGCGCCAGCAGCCGTGGACAGGGGGAGAGCTATGGCTACACCTTC. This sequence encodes CASSRGQGESYGYTF.

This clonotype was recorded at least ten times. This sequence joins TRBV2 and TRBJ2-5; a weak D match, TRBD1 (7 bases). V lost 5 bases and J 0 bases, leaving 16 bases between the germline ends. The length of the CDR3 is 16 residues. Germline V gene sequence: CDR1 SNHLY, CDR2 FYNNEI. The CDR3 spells CASSRYRGGYQETQYF. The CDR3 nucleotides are TGTGCCAGCAGTCGTTACAGGGGAGGTTACCAAGAGACCCAGTACTTC.

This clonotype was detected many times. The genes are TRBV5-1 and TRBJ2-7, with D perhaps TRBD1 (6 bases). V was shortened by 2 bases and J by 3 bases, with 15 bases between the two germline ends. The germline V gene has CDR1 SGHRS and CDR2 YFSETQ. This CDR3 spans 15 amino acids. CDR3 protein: CASSFDLGGVYEQYF. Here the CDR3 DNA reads TGCGCCAGCAGCTTTGACTTAGGGGGAGTCTACGAGCAGTACTTC. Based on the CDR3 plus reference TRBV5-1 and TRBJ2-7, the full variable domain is KAGVTQTPRYLIKTRGQQVTLSCSPISGHRSVSWYQQTPGQGLQFLFEYFSETQRNKGNFPGRFSGRQFSNSRSEMNVSTLELGDSALYLCASSFDLGGVYEQYFGPGTRLTVT.

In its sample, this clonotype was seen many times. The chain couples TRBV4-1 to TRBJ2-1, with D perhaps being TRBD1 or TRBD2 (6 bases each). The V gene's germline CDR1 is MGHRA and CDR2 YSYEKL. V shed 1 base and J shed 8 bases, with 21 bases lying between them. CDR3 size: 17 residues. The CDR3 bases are TGCGCCAGCAGCCAAGGGGGACGACTAGGGGGTGGCGATGAGCAGTTCTTC. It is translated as CASSQGGRLGGGDEQFF.

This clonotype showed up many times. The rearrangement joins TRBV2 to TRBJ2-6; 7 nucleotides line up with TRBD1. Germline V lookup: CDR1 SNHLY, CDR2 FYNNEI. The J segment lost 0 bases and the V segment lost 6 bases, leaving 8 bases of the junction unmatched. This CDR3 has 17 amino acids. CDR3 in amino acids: CASSPRGGGSGANVLTF. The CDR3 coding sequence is TGTGCCAGCAGCCCCAGAGGGGGCGGCTCTGGGGCCAACGTCCTGACTTTC.

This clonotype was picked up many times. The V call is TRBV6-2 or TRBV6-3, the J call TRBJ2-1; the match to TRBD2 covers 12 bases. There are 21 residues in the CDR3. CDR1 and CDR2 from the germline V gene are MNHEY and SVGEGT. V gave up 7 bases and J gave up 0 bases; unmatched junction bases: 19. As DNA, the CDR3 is TGTGCCAGCATGAACGCTAGCGGGAGGGCCTTTCCTTTCGGCTCCTACAATGAGCAGTTCTTC. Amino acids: CASMNASGRAFPFGSYNEQFF.

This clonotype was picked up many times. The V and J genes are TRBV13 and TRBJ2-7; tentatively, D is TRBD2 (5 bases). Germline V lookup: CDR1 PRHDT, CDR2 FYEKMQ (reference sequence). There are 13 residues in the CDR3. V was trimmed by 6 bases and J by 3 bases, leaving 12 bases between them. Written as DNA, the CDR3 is TGTGCCAGCAGTGGAGGTAATTTCTACGAGCAGTACTTC. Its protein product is CASSGGNFYEQYF.

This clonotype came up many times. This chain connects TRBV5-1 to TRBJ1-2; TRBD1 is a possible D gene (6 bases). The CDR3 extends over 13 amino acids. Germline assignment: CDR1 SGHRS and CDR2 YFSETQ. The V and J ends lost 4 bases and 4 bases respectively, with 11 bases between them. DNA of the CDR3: TGCGCCAGCAGCGCGGACAGTTTCTATGGCTACACCTTC. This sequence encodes CASSADSFYGYTF.

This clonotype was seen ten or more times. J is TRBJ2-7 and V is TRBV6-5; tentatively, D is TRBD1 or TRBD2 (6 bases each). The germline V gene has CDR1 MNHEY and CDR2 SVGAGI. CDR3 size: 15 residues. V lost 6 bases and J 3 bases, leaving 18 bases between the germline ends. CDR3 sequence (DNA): TGTGCCAGCAGCCTCGGGGGCCGTAGCGTCTACGAGCAGTACTTC. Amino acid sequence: CASSLGGRSVYEQYF.

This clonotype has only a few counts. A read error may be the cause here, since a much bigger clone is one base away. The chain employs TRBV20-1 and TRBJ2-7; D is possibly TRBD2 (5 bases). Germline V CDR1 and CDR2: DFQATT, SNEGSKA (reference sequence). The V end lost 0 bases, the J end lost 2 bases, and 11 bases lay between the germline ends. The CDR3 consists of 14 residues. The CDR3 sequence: CSARDLMGAYEQYF. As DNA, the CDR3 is TGCAGTGCTAGAGATCTTATGGGAGCCTACGAGCAGTACTTC.

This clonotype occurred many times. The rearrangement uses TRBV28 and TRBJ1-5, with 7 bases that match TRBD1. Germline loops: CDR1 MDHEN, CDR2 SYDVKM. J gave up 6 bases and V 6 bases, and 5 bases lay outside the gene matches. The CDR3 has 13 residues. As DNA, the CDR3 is TGTGCCAGCAGCAAACAGGGGATTCAGCCCCAGCATTTT. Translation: CASSKQGIQPQHF.

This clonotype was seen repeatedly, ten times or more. The CDR3 region has the DNA TGTGCCAGCAGCTTTGACAGACGAACAGATACGCAGTATTTT. It translates to CASSFDRRTDTQYF. V and J are TRBV5-4 and TRBJ2-3, with D possibly being TRBD1 (5 bases). The germline CDR1 and CDR2 sequences are SGHNT and YYREEE (reference sequence). Trimming removed 2 bases at V and 3 bases at J, with 10 bases between. The CDR3 is 14 amino acids.

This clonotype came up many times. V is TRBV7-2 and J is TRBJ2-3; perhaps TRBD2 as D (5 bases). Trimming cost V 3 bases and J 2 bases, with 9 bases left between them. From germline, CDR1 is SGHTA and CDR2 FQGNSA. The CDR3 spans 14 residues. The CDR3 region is CASSFGLVTDTQYF. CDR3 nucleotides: TGTGCCAGCAGCTTCGGACTGGTCACAGATACGCAGTATTTT.

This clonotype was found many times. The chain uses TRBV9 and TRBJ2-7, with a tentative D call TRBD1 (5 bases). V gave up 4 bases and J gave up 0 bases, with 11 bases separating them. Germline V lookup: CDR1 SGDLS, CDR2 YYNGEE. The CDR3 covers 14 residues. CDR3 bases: TGTGCCAGCAGCCCAAGACAGCCCTCCTACGAGCAGTACTTC. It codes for CASSPRQPSYEQYF. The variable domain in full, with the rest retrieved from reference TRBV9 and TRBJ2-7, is DSGVTQTPKHLITATGQRVTLRCSPRSGDLSVYWYQQSLDQGLQFLIQYYNGEERAKGNILERFSAQQFPDLHSELNLSSLELGDSALYFCASSPRQPSYEQYFGPGTRLTVT.

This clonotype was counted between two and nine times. CDR3 sequence: CASSRQGPPGELFF. As DNA, the CDR3 is TGTGCCAGCAGCCGACAGGGGCCTCCTGGGGAGCTGTTTTTT. This sequence joins TRBV14 and TRBJ2-2; the match to TRBD1 covers 8 bases. Unmatched junction bases numbered 6, after V lost 4 bases and J lost 8 bases. CDR1 and CDR2 from the germline V gene are SGHDN and FVKESK. The CDR3 is 14 residues long.

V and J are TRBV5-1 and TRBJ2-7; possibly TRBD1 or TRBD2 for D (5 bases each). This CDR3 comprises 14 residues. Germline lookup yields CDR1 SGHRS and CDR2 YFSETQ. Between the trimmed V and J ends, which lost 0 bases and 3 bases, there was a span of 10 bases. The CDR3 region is CASSLVGTRYEQYF. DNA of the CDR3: TGCGCCAGCAGCTTGGTAGGGACCCGCTACGAGCAGTACTTC.

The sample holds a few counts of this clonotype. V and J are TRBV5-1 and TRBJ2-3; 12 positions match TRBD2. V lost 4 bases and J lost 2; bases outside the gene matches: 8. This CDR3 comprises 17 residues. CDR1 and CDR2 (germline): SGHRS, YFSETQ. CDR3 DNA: TGCGCCAGCAGCGGAGGACTAGCGGGACCACCCACAGATACGCAGTATTTT. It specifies CASSGGLAGPPTDTQYF.

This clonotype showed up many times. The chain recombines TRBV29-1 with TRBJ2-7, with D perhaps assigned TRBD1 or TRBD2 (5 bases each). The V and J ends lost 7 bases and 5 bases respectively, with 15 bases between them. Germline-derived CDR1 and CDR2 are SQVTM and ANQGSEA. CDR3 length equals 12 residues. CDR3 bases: TGCAGCGCCCACTGGGGGAACAACGAGCAGTACTTC. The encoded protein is CSAHWGNNEQYF.

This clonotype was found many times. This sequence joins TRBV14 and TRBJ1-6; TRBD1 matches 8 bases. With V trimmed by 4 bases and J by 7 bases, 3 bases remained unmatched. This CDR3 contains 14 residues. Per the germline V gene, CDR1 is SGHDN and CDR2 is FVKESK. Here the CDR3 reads CASSPQGANSPLHF. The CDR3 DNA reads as TGTGCCAGCAGCCCCCAGGGGGCGAATTCACCCCTCCACTTT.

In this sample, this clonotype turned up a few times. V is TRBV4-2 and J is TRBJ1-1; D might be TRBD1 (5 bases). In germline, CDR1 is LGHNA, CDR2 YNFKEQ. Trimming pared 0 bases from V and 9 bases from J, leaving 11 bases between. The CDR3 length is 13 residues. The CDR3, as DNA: TGTGCCAGCAGCCAAGATCCAGGGAGGAAAGCTTTCTTT. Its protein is CASSQDPGRKAFF.

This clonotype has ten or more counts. Written as DNA, the CDR3 is TGTGCCAGCAGCTGGGGCACAAGGAGCTCCTACAATGAGCAGTTCTTC. Amino acids: CASSWGTRSSYNEQFF. This sequence joins TRBV5-5 and TRBJ2-1; TRBD1 is a possible D gene (5 bases). From germline, CDR1 is SGHKS and CDR2 YYEKEE (reference sequence). Trimming took 3 bases from V and 0 from J, leaving 13 bases between them. CDR3 length: 16 residues.

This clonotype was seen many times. In DNA, the CDR3 is TGCGCCAGCAGCTTGGGCGATTCGGGCGAGCAGTACTTC. Translation gives CASSLGDSGEQYF. The V gene is TRBV5-1, the J gene TRBJ2-7, with unresolved D. V dropped 0 bases and J dropped 6 bases, with 10 bases sitting between them. The germline gives CDR1 SGHRS, CDR2 YFSETQ. CDR3 length: 13 residues.

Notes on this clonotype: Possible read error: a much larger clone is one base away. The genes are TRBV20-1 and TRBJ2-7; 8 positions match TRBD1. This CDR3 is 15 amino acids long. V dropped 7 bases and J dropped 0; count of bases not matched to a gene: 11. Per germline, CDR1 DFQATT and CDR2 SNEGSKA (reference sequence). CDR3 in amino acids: CSVRTGSVSSYEQYF. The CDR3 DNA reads TGCAGTGTCAGGACAGGGTCAGTTAGCTCCTACGAGCAGTACTTC.

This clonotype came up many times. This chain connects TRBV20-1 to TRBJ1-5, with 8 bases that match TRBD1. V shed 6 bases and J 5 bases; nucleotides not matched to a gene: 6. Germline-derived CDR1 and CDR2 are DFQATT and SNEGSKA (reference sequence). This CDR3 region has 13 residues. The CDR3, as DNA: TGCAGTGCCTCCGGACAGGGCGATCAGCCCCAGCATTTT. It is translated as CSASGQGDQPQHF.